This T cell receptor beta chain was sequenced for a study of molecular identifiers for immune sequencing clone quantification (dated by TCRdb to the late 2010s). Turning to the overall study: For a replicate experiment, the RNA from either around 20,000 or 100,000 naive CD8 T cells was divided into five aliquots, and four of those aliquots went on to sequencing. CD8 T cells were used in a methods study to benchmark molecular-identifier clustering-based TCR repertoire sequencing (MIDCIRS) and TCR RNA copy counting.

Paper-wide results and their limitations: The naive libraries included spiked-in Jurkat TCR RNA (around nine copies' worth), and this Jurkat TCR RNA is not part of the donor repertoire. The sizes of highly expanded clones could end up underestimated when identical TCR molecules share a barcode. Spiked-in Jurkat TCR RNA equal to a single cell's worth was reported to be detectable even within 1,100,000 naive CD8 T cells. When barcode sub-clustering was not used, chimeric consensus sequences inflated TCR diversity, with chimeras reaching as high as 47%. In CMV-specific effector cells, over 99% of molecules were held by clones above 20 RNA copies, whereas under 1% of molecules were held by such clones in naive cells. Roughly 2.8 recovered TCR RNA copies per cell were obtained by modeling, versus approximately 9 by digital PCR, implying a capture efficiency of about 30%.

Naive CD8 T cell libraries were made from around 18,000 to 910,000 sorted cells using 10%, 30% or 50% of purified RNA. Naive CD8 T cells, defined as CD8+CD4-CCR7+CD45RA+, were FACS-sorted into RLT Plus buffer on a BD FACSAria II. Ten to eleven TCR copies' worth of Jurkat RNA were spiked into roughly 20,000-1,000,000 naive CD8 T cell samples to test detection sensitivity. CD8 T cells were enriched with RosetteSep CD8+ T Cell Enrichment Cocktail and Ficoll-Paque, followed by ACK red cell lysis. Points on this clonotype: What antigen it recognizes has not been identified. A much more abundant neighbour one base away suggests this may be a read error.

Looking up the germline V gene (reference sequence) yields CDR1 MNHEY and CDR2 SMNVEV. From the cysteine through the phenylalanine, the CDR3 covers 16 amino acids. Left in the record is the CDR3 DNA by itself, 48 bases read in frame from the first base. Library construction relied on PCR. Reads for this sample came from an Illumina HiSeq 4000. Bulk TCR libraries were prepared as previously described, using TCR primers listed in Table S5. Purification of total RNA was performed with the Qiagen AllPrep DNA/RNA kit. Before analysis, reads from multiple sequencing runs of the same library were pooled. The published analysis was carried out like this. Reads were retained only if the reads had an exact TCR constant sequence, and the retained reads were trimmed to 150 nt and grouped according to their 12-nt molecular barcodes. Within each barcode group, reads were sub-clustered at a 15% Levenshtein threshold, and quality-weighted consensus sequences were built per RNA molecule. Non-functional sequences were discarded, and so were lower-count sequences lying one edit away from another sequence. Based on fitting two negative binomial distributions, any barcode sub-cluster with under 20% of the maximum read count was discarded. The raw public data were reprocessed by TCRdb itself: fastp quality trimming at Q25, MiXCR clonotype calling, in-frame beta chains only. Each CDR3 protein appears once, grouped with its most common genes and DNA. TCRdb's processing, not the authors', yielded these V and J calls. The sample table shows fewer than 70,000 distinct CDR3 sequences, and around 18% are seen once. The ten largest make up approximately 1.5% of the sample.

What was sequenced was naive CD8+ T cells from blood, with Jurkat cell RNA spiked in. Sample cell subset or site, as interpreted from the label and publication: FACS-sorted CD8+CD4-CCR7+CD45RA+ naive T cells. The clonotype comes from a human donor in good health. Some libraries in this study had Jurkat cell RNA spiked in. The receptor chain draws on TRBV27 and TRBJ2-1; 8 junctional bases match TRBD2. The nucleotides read TGTGCCAGCAGTTTCATAGCGGGGACTACCTACAATGAGCAGTCCTTC. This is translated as CASSFIAGTTYNEQSF.